This TCR beta chain originates from a study of T-cell reconstitution after alpha-beta-depleted transplantation in children. This clonotype has a handful of counts. The antigen is not known. Unique molecular identifiers were incorporated during preparation of the TCRbeta library. TCRdb itself ran the PCR reads through MiXCR, one entry per CDR3 protein. Here the sample spans about 600,000 distinct CDR3 sequences, under 25% being singletons. Whole-study findings and limits: Where some patients showed high TCRbeta diversity at day 60, it came from recipient T cells and thymic progenitors that had survived. By one year post-transplant, T-cell counts and diversity largely arose from T cells that were newly produced. Reportedly, only several hundred clones from non-depleted graft cells drove alpha-beta T-cell counts at about two months.

This specimen was PBMCs, mostly from graft donor cells, taken 360 days after TCRalphabeta/CD19-depleted stem cell transplant. The receptor was isolated from a boy younger than two who had a stem cell transplant for acute myeloid leukemia, so the T cells may come from the graft donor.

The CDR3 here is CSARTPPNAVPTDTQYF. CDR3 DNA: TGCAGTGCTAGGACCCCCCCGAACGCGGTTCCCACAGATACGCAGTATTTT. The chain employs TRBV20-1 and TRBJ2-3, with D uncertain. V was pared by 3 bases and J by 2 bases, with 21 bases between. In germline, CDR1 is DFQATT, CDR2 SNEGSKA (reference sequence). The length of the CDR3 is 17 residues.